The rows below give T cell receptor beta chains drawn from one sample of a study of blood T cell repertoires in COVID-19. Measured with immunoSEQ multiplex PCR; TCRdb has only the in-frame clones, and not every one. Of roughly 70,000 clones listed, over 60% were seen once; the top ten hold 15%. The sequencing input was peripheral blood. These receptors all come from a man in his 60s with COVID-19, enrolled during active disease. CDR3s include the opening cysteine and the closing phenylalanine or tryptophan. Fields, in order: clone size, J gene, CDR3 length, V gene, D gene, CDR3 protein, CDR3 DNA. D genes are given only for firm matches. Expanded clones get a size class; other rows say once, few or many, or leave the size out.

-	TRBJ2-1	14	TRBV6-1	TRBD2	CASSEVLAGGSLFF	TGTGCCAGCAGTGAAGTACTAGCGGGAGGGAGCTTGTTCTTC
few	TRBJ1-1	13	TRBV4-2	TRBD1	CASSQTGDTEAFF	TGTGCCAGCAGCCAAACAGGGGACACTGAAGCTTTCTTT
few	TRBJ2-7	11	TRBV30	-	CAWTWGGEQYF	TGTGCCTGGACATGGGGAGGCGAGCAGTACTTC
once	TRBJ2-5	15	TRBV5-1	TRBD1	CASSLAGQGQETQYF	TGCGCCAGCAGCTTGGCAGGACAGGGCCAAGAGACCCAGTACTTC
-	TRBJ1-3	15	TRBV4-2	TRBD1	CASSLSPDRANTIYF	TGTGCCAGCAGCCTGTCGCCGGACAGGGCAAACACCATATATTTT
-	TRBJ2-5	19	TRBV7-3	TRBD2	CASSLTASGGAMGRETQYF	TGTGCCAGCAGCTTAACTGCGAGCGGGGGGGCCATGGGCAGAGAGACCCAGTACTTC
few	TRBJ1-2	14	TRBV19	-	CASKRESGNYGYTF	TGTGCCAGTAAGCGTGAGTCGGGGAACTATGGCTACACCTTC
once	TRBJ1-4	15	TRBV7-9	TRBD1	CASSPMGQVFGKLFF	TGTGCCAGCAGCCCTATGGGACAGGTCTTCGGAAAACTGTTTTTT
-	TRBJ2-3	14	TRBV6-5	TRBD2	CASSSPLAGDTQYF	TGTGCCAGCAGTTCCCCGCTAGCGGGGGATACGCAGTATTTT
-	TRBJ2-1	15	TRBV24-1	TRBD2	CATSESGRAHNEQFF	TGTGCCACCAGTGAAAGCGGGAGGGCCCACAATGAGCAGTTCTTC
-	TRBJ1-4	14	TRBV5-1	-	CASSLAQGNEKLFF	TGCGCCAGCAGCTTGGCACAGGGTAATGAAAAACTGTTTTTT
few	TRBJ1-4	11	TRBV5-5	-	CASSSTEKLFF	TGTGCCAGCAGCTCCACAGAAAAACTGTTTTTT
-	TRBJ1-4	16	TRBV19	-	CASRTQDSVTNEKLFF	TGTGCCAGTAGGACACAGGACAGCGTAACTAATGAAAAACTGTTTTTT
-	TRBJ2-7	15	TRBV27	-	CASSPRPNGVGEQYF	TGTGCCAGCAGTCCCCGTCCTAACGGGGTGGGGGAGCAGTACTTC
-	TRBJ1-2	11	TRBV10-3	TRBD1	CAIDRGNGYTF	TGTGCCATCGACAGGGGAAATGGCTACACCTTC
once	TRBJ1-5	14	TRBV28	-	CASRPGQPNQPQHF	TGTGCCAGCAGGCCTGGACAGCCCAATCAGCCCCAGCATTTT
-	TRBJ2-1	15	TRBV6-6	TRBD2	CASSRTGLAGEEQFF	TGTGCCAGCAGCCGCACGGGACTAGCGGGAGAGGAGCAGTTCTTC
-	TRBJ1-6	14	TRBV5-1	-	CASKYRVDNSPLHF	TGCGCCAGCAAGTACAGGGTGGACAATTCACCCCTCCACTTT
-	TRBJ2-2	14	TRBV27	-	CASTDPTGGGELFF	TGTGCCAGCACTGACCCCACCGGGGGCGGGGAGCTGTTTTTT
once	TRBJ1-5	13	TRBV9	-	CASSVDPDQPQHF	TGTGCCAGCAGCGTAGACCCAGATCAGCCCCAGCATTTT
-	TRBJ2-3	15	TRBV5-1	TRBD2	CASSFGGGRGDTQYF	TGCGCCAGCAGCTTTGGGGGAGGGCGAGGAGATACGCAGTATTTT
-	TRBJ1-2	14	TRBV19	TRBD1	CASALRTGGAGYTF	TGTGCCAGTGCGCTTAGGACAGGGGGCGCTGGCTACACCTTC
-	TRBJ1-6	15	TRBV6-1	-	CASSERSGGGSPLHF	TGTGCCAGCAGTGAACGGTCGGGGGGCGGATCACCCCTCCACTTT
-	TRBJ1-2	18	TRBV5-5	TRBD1	CASSLAWGETGNLYGYTF	TGTGCCAGCAGCTTGGCGTGGGGGGAGACAGGGAATCTCTATGGCTACACCTTC
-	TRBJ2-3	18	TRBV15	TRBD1	CATSRRTGGGSGTDTQYF	TGTGCCACCAGCAGGAGGACAGGGGGCGGCTCCGGCACAGATACGCAGTATTTT
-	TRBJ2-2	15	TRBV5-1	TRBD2	CASSRAGVNTGELFF	TGCGCCAGCAGCCGAGCGGGAGTGAACACCGGGGAGCTGTTTTTT
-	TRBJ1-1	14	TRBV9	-	CASSVDPLNTEAFF	TGTGCCAGCAGCGTAGATCCGTTGAACACTGAAGCTTTCTTT
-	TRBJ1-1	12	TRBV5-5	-	CASSRGAGKAFF	TGTGCCAGCAGTCGTGGGGCAGGGAAAGCTTTCTTT
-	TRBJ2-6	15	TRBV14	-	CASSQPGSGANVLTF	TGTGCCAGCAGCCAGCCCGGGTCTGGGGCCAACGTCCTGACTTTC